This paragraph reports one T cell receptor (beta chain). Its target is unknown. Both 60 Vbeta primers and 13 Jbeta primers went into the PCR. Method: immunoSEQ multiplex PCR; TCRdb's copy keeps in-frame clones and lacks some. The sample includes roughly 220,000 clones, approximately 70% seen only once; the top ten take 2.5% to 3%. The sample belongs to a study of cytomegalovirus exposure and HLA in healthy donors. For the study at large: In an earlier analysis, almost 120 million unique TCR beta sequences were found from some 170 million T cells. A data release that came early held approximately 85 million unique TCRs from HLA-typed donors. Study outcomes and limitations: Common viral pathogens seemed, in a later analysis, to connect with several of the most significant clusters. TCR beta V- and J-gene trimming, according to a later analysis, was linked to a missense DCLRE1C variant.

J lost 0 bases, V lost 7 bases, and 6 bases had no gene match. CDR3 length: 14 residues. Germline CDR1 and CDR2: MNHNY and SVGAGI (reference sequence). V is TRBV6-6 and J is TRBJ2-7; TRBD2 matches 7 bases. The TCR originated in a man between 40 and 49 years old in good health and CMV-seropositive. Source material: PBMCs. CDR3 loop: CASTLSGVSYEQYF. The CDR3 nucleotides are TGTGCCAGCACTTTGAGCGGGGTCTCCTACGAGCAGTACTTC.